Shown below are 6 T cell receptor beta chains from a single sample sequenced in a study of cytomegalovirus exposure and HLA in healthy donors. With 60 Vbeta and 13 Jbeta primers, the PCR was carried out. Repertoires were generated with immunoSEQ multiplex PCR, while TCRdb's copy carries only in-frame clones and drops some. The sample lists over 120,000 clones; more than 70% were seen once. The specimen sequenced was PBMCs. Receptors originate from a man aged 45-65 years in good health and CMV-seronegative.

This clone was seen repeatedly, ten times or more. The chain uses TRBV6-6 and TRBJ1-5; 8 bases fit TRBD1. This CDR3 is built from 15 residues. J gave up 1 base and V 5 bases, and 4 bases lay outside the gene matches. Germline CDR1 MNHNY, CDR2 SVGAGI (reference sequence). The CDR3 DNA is TGTGCCAGCAGTAACAGACAGGGGAGCAATCAGCCCCAGCATTTT. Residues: CASSNRQGSNQPQHF.

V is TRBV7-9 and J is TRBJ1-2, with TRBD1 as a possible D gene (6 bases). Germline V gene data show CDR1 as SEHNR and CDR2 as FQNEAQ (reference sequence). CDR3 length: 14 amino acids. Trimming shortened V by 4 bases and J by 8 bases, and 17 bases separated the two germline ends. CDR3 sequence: CASSSPITQGGYTF. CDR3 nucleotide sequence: TGTGCCAGCAGCTCGCCCATAACCCAGGGGGGCTACACCTTC.

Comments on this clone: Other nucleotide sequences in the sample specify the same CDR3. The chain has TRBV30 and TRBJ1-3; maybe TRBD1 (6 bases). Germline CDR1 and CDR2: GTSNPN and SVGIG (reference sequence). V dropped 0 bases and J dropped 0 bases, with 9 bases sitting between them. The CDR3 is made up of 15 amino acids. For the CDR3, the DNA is TGTGCCTGGAGTGTTGGGACAAGCTCTGGAAACACCATATATTTT. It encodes CAWSVGTSSGNTIYF.

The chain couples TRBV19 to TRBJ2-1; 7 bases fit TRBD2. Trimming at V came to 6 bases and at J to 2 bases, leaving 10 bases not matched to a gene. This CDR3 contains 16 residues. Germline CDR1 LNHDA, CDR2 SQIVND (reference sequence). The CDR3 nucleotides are TGTGCCAGTAGCCCTGTCGCGGGGGACCCCTACAATGAGCAGTTCTTC. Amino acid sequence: CASSPVAGDPYNEQFF.

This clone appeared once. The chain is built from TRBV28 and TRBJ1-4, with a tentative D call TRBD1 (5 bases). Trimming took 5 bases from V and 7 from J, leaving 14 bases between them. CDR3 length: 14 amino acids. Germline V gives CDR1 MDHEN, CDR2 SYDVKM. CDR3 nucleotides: TGTGCCAGCAGTCGCCGCGGGACCAGTGAAAAACTGTTTTTT. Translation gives CASSRRGTSEKLFF.

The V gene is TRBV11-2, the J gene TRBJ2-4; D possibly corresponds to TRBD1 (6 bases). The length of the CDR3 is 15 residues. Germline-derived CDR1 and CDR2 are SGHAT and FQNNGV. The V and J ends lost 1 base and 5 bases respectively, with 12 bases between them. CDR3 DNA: TGTGCCAGCAGCTTAGCCCAGGGGCTGCAAAACATTCAGTACTTC. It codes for CASSLAQGLQNIQYF.